Below, 12 T cell receptor beta chains from the same sample are listed, as sequenced in a study of tissue T cells after allogeneic stem cell transplantation. Sequencing was performed with immunoSEQ multiplex PCR; in TCRdb, only in-frame clones are kept and a portion is missing. The sample consists of tens of thousands of clones, around 69% of them appearing once. Specimen: sorted cells pooled from one or two spleens. All receptors derive from a pool of C57BL/6 mice in good health.

The table lists this clone with a few counts. Mouse gene names apply. The read is 1 residue too short to cover the CDR3 end, so that end is filled in from the germline J gene. The rearrangement uses TRBV24 and TRBJ2-7, with D tentatively TRBD1 (6 bases). Germline assignment: CDR1 KGHTA and CDR2 FRNEEI. CDR3 length: 14 amino acids. V lost 3 bases, J lost 0 bases, and 9 bases lay in between. The chain's CDR3 is CASSLTGSSYEQYF. The sequenced CDR3 bases are TGTGCCAGCAGTCTCACAGGGAGCTCCTATGAACAGTAC.

As for this clone: Any gene name here is a mouse gene name. Partial CDR3 DNA: TGTGCCAGCAGTGTCGACTGGGGGGATGCTGAGCAGTTC. It specifies CASSVDWGDAEQF. The whole CDR3 is CASSVDWGDAEQFF. The V call is TRBV13-1, the J call TRBJ2-1, with 10 bases matching TRBD2. The DNA ends 1 residue before the CDR3 does, and the rest of the CDR3 is filled in from the germline J gene. V was pared by 3 bases and J by 5 bases, with 2 bases of the junction left unmatched. Looked up from germline, CDR1 is NSHNY and CDR2 is SYGAGN. The CDR3 loop spans 14 amino acids.

In regard to this clone: Germline and genes here are mouse. This CDR3 reads CTCSGGASAETLYF. Partial CDR3 DNA: TGCACCTGCAGTGGGGGGGCTAGTGCAGAAACGCTGTAT. J is TRBJ2-3 and V is TRBV1, with TRBD2 as a possible D gene (7 bases). The observed sequence ends 1 residue before the CDR3 terminus, with the missing tail filled in from the germline J gene. The CDR3 sequence is 14 residues long. V was shortened by 4 bases and J by 0 bases, with 8 bases between the two germline ends. The germline CDR1 and CDR2 sequences are NSQYPW and LRSPGD (reference sequence).

This clone was seen just once. Genes here carry mouse names. The read comes to an end 1 residue before the CDR3 does, leaving the germline J gene to fill in the end. V usage is TRBV13-3 and J usage is TRBJ1-4; 7 bases agree with TRBD1. Unmatched junction bases numbered 2, after V lost 2 bases and J lost 1 base. Germline V gene sequence: CDR1 NNHDY, CDR2 SYVADS. The CDR3 has 15 residues. CDR3 DNA (partial): TGTGCCAGCAGTGAGAGGGACAGTTCCAACGAAAGATTATTT. It is translated as CASSERDSSNERLF. The entire CDR3 protein is CASSERDSSNERLFF.

This clone was seen once. The genes and germline here are from mouse. With the read ending 1 residue before the CDR3 end, the germline J gene is used to fill in that end. The chain recombines TRBV4 with TRBJ2-4, with D possibly TRBD1 on 5 matching bases. V lost 4 bases, J lost 6 bases, and 8 bases lay in between. CDR3 size: 12 residues. CDR1 and CDR2 (germline): LGHDT, YNNKQL (reference sequence). The DNA read from the CDR3 is TGTGCCAGCAGCTCAGGGAAGAACACCTTGTAC. This gives the protein CASSSGKNTLY. The complete CDR3 protein is CASSSGKNTLYF.

In regard to this clone: Each gene name is a mouse one. The read ends 1 residue early relative to the CDR3; the germline J gene fills the gap. V gene TRBV2 combines with J gene TRBJ2-5; 9 bases are shared with TRBD2. The CDR3 extends over 16 amino acids. V shed 0 bases and J 0 bases; nucleotides not matched to a gene: 1. Germline lookup yields CDR1 LGHNA and CDR2 YSYQKL. The CDR3 region is CASSQELGGNQDTQYF. The part of the CDR3 DNA that was read is TGTGCCAGCAGCCAAGAGCTGGGGGGGAACCAAGACACCCAGTAC.

In the case of this clone: Genes and germline are mouse. With the read ending 1 residue before the CDR3 end, the germline J gene is used to fill in that end. The V call is TRBV20, the J call TRBJ1-1; maybe TRBD1 (5 bases). Between the trimmed V and J ends, which lost 1 base and 0 bases, there was a span of 6 bases. Germline V CDR1 and CDR2: GFQATS, STVNSAI. CDR3 size: 13 residues. CDR3 loop: CGARVGANTEVFF. The sequenced part of the CDR3 DNA is TGTGGTGCTAGGGTGGGGGCAAACACAGAAGTCTTC.

The table lists this clone with a few counts. Mouse germline and gene names are used. This CDR3 is CASGDRTGGYEQYF. Partial CDR3 DNA: TGTGCCAGCGGTGATCGCACTGGGGGATATGAACAGTAC. The chain has TRBV13-2 and TRBJ2-7; 8 nucleotides align to TRBD2. From the germline J gene comes the end of the CDR3, since the read stops 1 residue before it. The J segment lost 4 bases and the V segment lost 1 base, leaving 4 bases of the junction unmatched. Germline loops: CDR1 NNHNN, CDR2 SYGAGS (reference sequence). CDR3 length: 14 amino acids.

Note on this clone: Gene names denote mouse genes. The CDR3 goes on 1 residue after the read ends, and that part is filled in from the germline J gene. V usage is TRBV19 and J usage is TRBJ1-6, with D unresolved. TRBJ1-6 qualifies as an ORF whose function is uncertain. CDR1 is FNHDT, CDR2 SITEND, per germline (reference sequence). The length of the CDR3 is 14 residues. Trimming took 3 bases from V and 5 from J, leaving 9 bases between them. CDR3 DNA, as far as it was read: TGTGCCAGCAGTAACACAAATCATAATTCGCCCCTCTAC. The encoded protein is CASSNTNHNSPLY. The full CDR3 is CASSNTNHNSPLYF.

Worth noting for this clone: The listed genes are named as in mouse. The read halts 1 residue ahead of the CDR3 end, with the missing end drawn from the germline J gene. This chain links TRBV3 with TRBJ2-7; 10 bases are a match to TRBD2. With 3 bases clipped from V and 4 bases from J, the junction kept 3 bases outside the gene matches. The CDR3 has 14 residues. Germline CDR1 SNHLY, CDR2 FYNGKV (reference sequence). CDR3 in amino acids: CASSFNWGGYEQYF. The DNA read from the CDR3 is TGTGCCAGCAGCTTCAACTGGGGGGGTTATGAACAGTAC. Variable domain in full (rest from reference TRBV3 and TRBJ2-7): GPKVLQIPSHQIIDMGQMVTLNCDPVSNHLYFYWYKQILGQQMEFLVNFYNGKVMEKSKLFKDQFSVERPDGSYFTLKIQPTALEDSAVYFCASSFNWGGYEQYFGPGTRLTVL.

On this clone itself: Gene names denote mouse genes. Coverage ceases 1 residue before the CDR3 finishes, and the germline J gene fills in the end. The chain is built from TRBV13-2 and TRBJ2-7; TRBD1 matches at 10 bases. Germline CDR1 is NNHNN and CDR2 is SYGAGS (reference sequence). J lost 4 bases, V lost 6 bases, and 7 bases had no gene match. The CDR3 covers 14 residues. The CDR3 sequence: CASESDRGFYEQYF. CDR3 bases read: TGTGCCAGCGAGTCGGACAGGGGGTTTTATGAACAGTAC.

On this clone: Any gene name here is a mouse gene name. The observed sequence ends 1 residue before the CDR3 terminus, with the missing tail filled in from the germline J gene. The rearrangement joins TRBV14 to TRBJ1-1; TRBD1 aligns across 9 bases. The CDR3 consists of 14 residues. V lost 5 bases and J lost 1; bases outside the gene matches: 3. Germline lookup yields CDR1 SGHDT and CDR2 FRDEAV. Partial CDR3 DNA: TGTGCCAGCAGCCAGGGACAGGGGAACACAGAAGTCTTC. Its translation: CASSQGQGNTEVF. The entire CDR3 protein is CASSQGQGNTEVFF.